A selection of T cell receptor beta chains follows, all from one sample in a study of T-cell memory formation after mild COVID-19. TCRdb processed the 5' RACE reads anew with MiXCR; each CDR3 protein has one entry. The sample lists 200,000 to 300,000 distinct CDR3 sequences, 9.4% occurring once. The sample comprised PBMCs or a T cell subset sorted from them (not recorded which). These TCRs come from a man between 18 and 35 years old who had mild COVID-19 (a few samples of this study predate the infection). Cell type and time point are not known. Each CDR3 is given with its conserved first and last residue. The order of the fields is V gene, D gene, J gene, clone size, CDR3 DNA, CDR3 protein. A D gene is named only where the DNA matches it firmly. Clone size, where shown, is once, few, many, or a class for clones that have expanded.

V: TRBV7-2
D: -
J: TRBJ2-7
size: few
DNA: TGTGCCAGCAGCTCCAGGACCCTAACCTACGAGCAGTACTTC
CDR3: CASSSRTLTYEQYF

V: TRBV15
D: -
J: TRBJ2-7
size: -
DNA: TGTGCCACCAGCCTGGGTTTCACCTACGAGCAGTACTTC
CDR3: CATSLGFTYEQYF

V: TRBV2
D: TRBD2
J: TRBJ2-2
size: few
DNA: TGTGCCAGCACCCGACTAGCGGGGGGAACCGGGGAGCTGTTTTTT
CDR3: CASTRLAGGTGELFF

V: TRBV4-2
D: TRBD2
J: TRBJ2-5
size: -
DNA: TGTGCCAGCAGCCAAGATTTTGGCGGGGGTCCCCGGGGGAGCCAGTACTTC
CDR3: CASSQDFGGGPRGSQYF

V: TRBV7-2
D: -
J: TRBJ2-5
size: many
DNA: TGTGCCAGCAGCTTAGCCAGGGTCCAAGAGACCCAGTACTTC
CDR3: CASSLARVQETQYF

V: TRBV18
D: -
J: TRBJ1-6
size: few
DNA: TGTGCCAGCTCACCAACGAGTGGGGATTCACCCCTCCACTTT
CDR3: CASSPTSGDSPLHF

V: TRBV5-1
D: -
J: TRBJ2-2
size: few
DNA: TGCGCCAGCAGCTTGGTCAGCACCCACACCGGGGAGCTGTTTTTT
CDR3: CASSLVSTHTGELFF

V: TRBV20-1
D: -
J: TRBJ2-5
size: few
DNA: TGCAGTGCTCCCGGTAGGGGCAGAGGTATAGAGACCCAGTACTTC
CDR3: CSAPGRGRGIETQYF

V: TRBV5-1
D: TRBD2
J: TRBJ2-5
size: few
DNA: TGCGCCAGCGGGGAGGGCCAGGAGACCCAGTACTTC
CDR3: CASGEGQETQYF

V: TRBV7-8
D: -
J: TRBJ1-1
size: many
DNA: TGTGCCAGCAGCTTGGACCCCATGGGTACTGAAGCTTTCTTT
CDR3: CASSLDPMGTEAFF

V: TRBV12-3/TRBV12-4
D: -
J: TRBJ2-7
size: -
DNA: TGTGCCAGCAGCCCCCGAGAGGGCCTCAATCACCTACAGTACTTC
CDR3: CASSPREGLNHLQYF

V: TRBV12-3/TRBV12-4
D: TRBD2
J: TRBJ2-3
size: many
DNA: TGTGCCAGCACCCTCGGACTAGCAGGCACAGATACGCAGTATTTT
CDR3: CASTLGLAGTDTQYF

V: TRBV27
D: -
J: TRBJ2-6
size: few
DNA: TGTGCCAGCAGTTTATTCGGGCGGCCAGCGGGGGCCAACGTCCTGACTTTC
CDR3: CASSLFGRPAGANVLTF

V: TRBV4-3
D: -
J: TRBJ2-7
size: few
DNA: TGCGCCAGCAGCCAAGATAGGGCAGGAACCTCCTACGAGCAGTACTTC
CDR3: CASSQDRAGTSYEQYF